This T cell receptor (beta chain) emerged from a study of blood T cell repertoires in COVID-19. TCRdb's copy holds only in-frame clones and misses some; the assay was immunoSEQ multiplex PCR. The sample comprises 200,000 to 250,000 clones, about 85% of which are singletons, and 10% to 13% rests with the top ten. The study assigned cohorts using participant-reported clinical history. Symptom resolution, clearance, or two negative PCRs marked donors in Cohort 3 as recovered. The CDR3 is 15 residues long. V and J are TRBV1 and TRBJ1-3; TRBD1 is the table's D call, not checked against the DNA. TRBV1 has pseudogene status. The sequence derives from a man younger than 45 who had recovered from COVID-19. Sequencing used PBMCs or T cells enriched from blood (not recorded which). As DNA, the CDR3 is TGCACCAGCAGCCAGGCCGCACCGACTGGAAACACCATATATTTT. Protein: CTSSQAAPTGNTIYF.